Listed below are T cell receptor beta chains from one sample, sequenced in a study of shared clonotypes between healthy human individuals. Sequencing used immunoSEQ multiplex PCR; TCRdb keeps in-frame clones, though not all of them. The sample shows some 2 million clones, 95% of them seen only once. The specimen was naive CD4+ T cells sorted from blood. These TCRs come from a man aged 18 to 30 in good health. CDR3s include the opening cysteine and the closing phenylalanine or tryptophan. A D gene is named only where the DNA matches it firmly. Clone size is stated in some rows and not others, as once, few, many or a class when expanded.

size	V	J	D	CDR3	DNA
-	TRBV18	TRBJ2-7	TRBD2	CASSPGRVSYEQYF	TGTGCCAGCTCACCCGGGAGGGTGTCCTACGAGCAGTACTTC
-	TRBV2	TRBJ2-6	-	CASRVSGANVLTF	TGTGCCAGCAGGGTCTCTGGGGCCAACGTCCTGACTTTC
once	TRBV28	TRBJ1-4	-	CASSVYRATNEKLFF	TGTGCCAGCAGTGTCTACAGGGCAACTAATGAAAAACTGTTTTTT
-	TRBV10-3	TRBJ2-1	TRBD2	CAISDQKRGSYNEQFF	TGTGCCATCAGTGACCAGAAGCGGGGCTCCTACAATGAGCAGTTCTTC
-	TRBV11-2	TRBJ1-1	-	CASSLGGPSGTEAFF	TGTGCCAGCAGCTTAGGGGGGCCGAGTGGGACTGAAGCTTTCTTT
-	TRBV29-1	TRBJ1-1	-	CRAERNHLNTEAFF	TGCAGGGCTGAAAGGAATCATTTGAACACTGAAGCTTTCTTT
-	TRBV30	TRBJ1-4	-	CAWSTGTSHEKLFF	TGTGCCTGGAGTACCGGGACAAGCCATGAAAAACTGTTTTTT
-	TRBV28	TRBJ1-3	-	CASSNWGPGNTIYF	TGTGCCAGCAGTAATTGGGGGCCTGGAAACACCATATATTTT
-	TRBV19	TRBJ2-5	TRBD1	CASSKAQGALETQYF	TGTGCCAGTAGTAAGGCCCAGGGGGCCCTAGAGACCCAGTACTTC
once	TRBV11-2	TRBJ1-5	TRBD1	CASSLAAGGSNQPQHF	TGTGCCAGCAGCTTAGCGGCAGGGGGTAGCAATCAGCCCCAGCATTTT
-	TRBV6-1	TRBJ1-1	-	CASTEGSLGGAFF	TGTGCCAGCACCGAGGGTAGTCTTGGGGGAGCTTTCTTT
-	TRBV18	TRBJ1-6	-	CASSPPSGFGNSPLHF	TGTGCCAGCTCACCACCGAGCGGGTTTGGTAATTCACCCCTCCACTTT
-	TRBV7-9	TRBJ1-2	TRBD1	CASSSGRLDRHGYTF	TGTGCCAGCAGCTCCGGACGGTTGGACAGGCATGGCTACACCTTC
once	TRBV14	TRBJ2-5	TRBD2	CASSQRASGGRAQETQYF	TGTGCCAGCAGCCAAAGGGCCAGCGGGGGACGGGCCCAAGAGACCCAGTACTTC